The present TCR beta chain was sequenced within a study of T cell changes during pregnancy in multiple sclerosis. Using immunoSEQ multiplex PCR, the repertoire was profiled, and TCRdb retains in-frame clones only, with some absent. The sample lists fewer than 140,000 clones, roughly 89% occurring once. V shed 5 bases, J shed 8 bases, and the junction held 11 bases outside the gene matches. The CDR3 is made up of 15 amino acids. Germline CDR1 is SEHNR and CDR2 is FQNEAQ (reference sequence). The TCR originated in a female donor with multiple sclerosis, enrolled in a pregnancy study. The starting material was peripheral blood, obtained before pregnancy. The rearrangement links TRBV7-9 to TRBJ1-2; 10 bases are a match to TRBD1. The CDR3 loop reads CASSARQGASEGYTF. CDR3 in DNA: TGTGCCAGCAGCGCGCGACAGGGGGCTTCCGAAGGCTACACCTTC.